This TCR beta chain originates from a study of cytomegalovirus exposure and HLA in healthy donors. This clone has a single count. This CDR3 has 15 amino acids. The germline CDR1 and CDR2 sequences are SEHNR and FQNEAQ (reference sequence). The germline V and J ends were trimmed by 5 bases and 5 bases, with 18 bases remaining between them. Primers included in the PCR were 60 Vbeta and 13 Jbeta primers. Some clones are missing from TCRdb's copy, which holds only in-frame ones; the method was immunoSEQ multiplex PCR. This sample has over 80,000 clones; around 85% occur once, and the top ten carry more than 5%.

Sequencing was performed on PBMCs. This clonotype was sampled from a man between 40 and 49 years old in good health and CMV-seropositive. This chain uses TRBV7-9 with TRBJ2-5; possibly TRBD2 for D (5 bases). The CDR3 is CASSPHLAAWETQYF. DNA for the CDR3: TGTGCCAGCAGCCCTCACCTAGCCGCCTGGGAGACCCAGTACTTC.